This TCR beta chain derives from a study of T cells in localized non-small cell lung cancer. Whole-study findings and limits: Compared with tumor, uninvolved adjacent lung displayed greater T cell clonality, ranking highest overall. Adjacent lung tissue had a median around 50 of the top 100 clones found in the tumor. Longer overall survival was linked to higher blood T cell density.

Germline V gives CDR1 SGHTA, CDR2 FQGNSA. Trimming removed 1 base from V and 9 bases from J, with 10 bases in between. The CDR3 is 13 amino acids. Clones were read by immunoSEQ multiplex PCR, and TCRdb kept only the in-frame ones, dropping some. The data show more than 20,000 clones, with about 80% seen just once and 4% to 5.5% held by the top ten. On this clone itself: The antigen is undetermined.

The sequences come from PBMCs, collected before any cancer treatment. The J gene is TRBJ1-5, the V gene TRBV7-2; D uncertain. This clonotype was obtained from a man between 40 and 70 years old with stage II lung adenocarcinoma. CDR3 sequence: CASSLEAERPQHF. In DNA, the CDR3 is TGTGCCAGCAGCTTAGAGGCGGAAAGGCCCCAGCATTTT.